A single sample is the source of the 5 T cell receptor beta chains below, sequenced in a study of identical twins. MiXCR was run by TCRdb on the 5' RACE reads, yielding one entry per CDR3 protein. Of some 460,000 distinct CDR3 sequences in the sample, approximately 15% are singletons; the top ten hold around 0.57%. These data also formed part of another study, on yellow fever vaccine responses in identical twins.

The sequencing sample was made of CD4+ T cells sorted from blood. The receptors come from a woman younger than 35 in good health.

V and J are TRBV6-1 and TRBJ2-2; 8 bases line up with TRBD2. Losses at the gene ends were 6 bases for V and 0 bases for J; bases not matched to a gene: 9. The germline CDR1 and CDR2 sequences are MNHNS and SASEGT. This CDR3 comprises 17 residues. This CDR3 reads CASRSRGGAPNTGELFF. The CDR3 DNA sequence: TGTGCCAGCAGATCCCGGGGGGGGGCCCCGAACACCGGGGAGCTGTTTTTT.

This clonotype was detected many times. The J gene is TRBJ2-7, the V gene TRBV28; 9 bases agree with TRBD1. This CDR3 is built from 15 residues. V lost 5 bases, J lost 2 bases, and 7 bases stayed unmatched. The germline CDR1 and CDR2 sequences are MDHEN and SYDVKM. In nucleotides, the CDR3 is TGTGCCAGCAGTCGTCCCGGGACAGGGACCTACGAGCAGTACTTC. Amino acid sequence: CASSRPGTGTYEQYF.

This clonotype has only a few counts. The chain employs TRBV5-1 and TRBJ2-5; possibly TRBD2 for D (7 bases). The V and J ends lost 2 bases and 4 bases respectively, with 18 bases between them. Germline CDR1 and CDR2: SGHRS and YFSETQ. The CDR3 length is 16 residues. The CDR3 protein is CASSFGGGSLGETQYF. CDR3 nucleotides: TGCGCCAGCAGCTTCGGGGGCGGGAGTTTAGGAGAGACCCAGTACTTC. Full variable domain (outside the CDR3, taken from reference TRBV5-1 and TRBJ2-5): KAGVTQTPRYLIKTRGQQVTLSCSPISGHRSVSWYQQTPGQGLQFLFEYFSETQRNKGNFPGRFSGRQFSNSRSEMNVSTLELGDSALYLCASSFGGGSLGETQYFGPGTRLLVL.

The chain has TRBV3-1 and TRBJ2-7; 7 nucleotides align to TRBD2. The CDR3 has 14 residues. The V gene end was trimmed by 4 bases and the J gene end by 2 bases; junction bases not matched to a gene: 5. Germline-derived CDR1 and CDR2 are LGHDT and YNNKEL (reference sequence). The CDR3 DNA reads TGTGCCAGCAGCCGAGGGACTACTACCTACGAGCAGTACTTC. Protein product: CASSRGTTTYEQYF.

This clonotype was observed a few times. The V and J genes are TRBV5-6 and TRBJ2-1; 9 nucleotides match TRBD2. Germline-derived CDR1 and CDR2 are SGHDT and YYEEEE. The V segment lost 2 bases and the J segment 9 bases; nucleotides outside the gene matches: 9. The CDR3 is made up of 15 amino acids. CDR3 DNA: TGTGCCAGCAGCTTCTTAGCGGGAGTAATCGCTGAGCAGTTCTTC. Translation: CASSFLAGVIAEQFF.